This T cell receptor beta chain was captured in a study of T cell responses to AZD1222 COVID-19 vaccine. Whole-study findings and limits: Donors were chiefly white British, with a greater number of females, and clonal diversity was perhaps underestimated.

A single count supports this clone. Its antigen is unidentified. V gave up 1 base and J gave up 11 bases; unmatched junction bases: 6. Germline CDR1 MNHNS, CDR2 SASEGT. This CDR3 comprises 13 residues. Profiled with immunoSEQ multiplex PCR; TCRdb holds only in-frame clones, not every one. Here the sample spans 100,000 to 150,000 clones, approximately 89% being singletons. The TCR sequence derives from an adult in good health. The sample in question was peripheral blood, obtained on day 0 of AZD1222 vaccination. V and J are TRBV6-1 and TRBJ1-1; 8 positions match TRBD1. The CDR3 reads CASSEGQGRRAFF. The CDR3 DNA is TGTGCCAGCAGTGAAGGACAGGGGCGCCGGGCTTTCTTT.